These T cell receptor beta chains were read from a single sample in a study of identical twins. MiXCR, applied by TCRdb to the 5' RACE reads, yields one record per CDR3 protein. There are 350,000 to 600,000 distinct CDR3 sequences in the sample; 12% to 15% occur only once, and 0.52% lies in the top ten. These same data were also listed under a study on yellow fever vaccine responses in identical twins.

Sequenced sample: CD4+ T cells sorted from blood. Receptors were obtained from a woman younger than 30 in good health. Each CDR3 is given with its conserved first and last residue. D genes are given only for firm matches. The size of a clone is reported for some rows only, either as once, few or many, or as a class for expanded clones.

-	TRBV12-3/TRBV12-4	15	TRBJ2-2	many	CASSQGVRDTGELFF	TGTGCCAGCAGCCAAGGGGTACGGGACACCGGGGAGCTGTTTTTT
-	TRBV3-1	15	TRBJ2-3	few	CASRRRLGGTDTQYF	TGTGCCAGCAGACGCCGACTAGGAGGCACAGATACGCAGTATTTT
TRBD1	TRBV10-3	13	TRBJ1-1	few	CAITGQQNTEAFF	TGTGCCATCACGGGACAGCAGAACACTGAAGCTTTCTTT
-	TRBV5-5	15	TRBJ2-2	-	CASSLAGWATGELFF	TGTGCCAGCAGTCTGGCAGGGTGGGCCACCGGGGAGCTGTTTTTT
-	TRBV7-2	14	TRBJ2-2	few	CASSSQGKGGELFF	TGTGCCAGCAGCTCGCAGGGCAAGGGCGGGGAGCTGTTTTTT
TRBD2	TRBV14	16	TRBJ2-1	-	CASSQRAGTTYNEQFF	TGTGCCAGCAGCCAGAGGGCCGGGACTACCTACAATGAGCAGTTCTTC
-	TRBV5-1	14	TRBJ1-1	few	CASSALGLNTEAFF	TGCGCCAGCAGCGCACTAGGATTGAACACTGAAGCTTTCTTT
TRBD1	TRBV20-1	14	TRBJ2-1	few	CSARDPTGVNEQFF	TGCAGTGCTAGAGATCCGACAGGGGTCAATGAGCAGTTCTTC
-	TRBV19	14	TRBJ2-3	-	CASSPVWGMDTQYF	TGTGCCAGTAGTCCAGTGTGGGGGATGGATACGCAGTATTTT
TRBD1	TRBV12-3/TRBV12-4	18	TRBJ2-7	-	CASSLWPLDRGPESEQYF	TGTGCCAGCAGTTTATGGCCACTGGACAGGGGCCCTGAGTCCGAGCAGTACTTC
TRBD2	TRBV6-2/TRBV6-3	15	TRBJ2-1	-	CASSSSSGSMGEQFF	TGTGCCAGCAGTTCCTCTAGCGGGAGTATGGGTGAGCAGTTCTTC
-	TRBV28	13	TRBJ2-1	few	CASSPTKTNEQFF	TGTGCCAGCAGTCCGACTAAAACCAATGAGCAGTTCTTC
-	TRBV2	16	TRBJ2-3	-	CASSLQTTSSTDTQYF	TGTGCCAGCAGCCTTCAGACAACCTCTAGCACAGATACGCAGTATTTT
-	TRBV11-2	16	TRBJ2-3	-	CASSLGGWVVEDTQYF	TGTGCCAGCAGCTTAGGTGGGTGGGTAGTGGAAGATACGCAGTATTTT
TRBD2	TRBV20-1	17	TRBJ2-1	few	CSARGLGLADSYNEQFF	TGCAGTGCTAGAGGCCTCGGACTAGCGGACTCCTACAATGAGCAGTTCTTC
TRBD2	TRBV20-1	15	TRBJ2-5	-	CSAPVAGGSIGTQYF	TGCAGTGCTCCCGTAGCGGGAGGGTCGATAGGGACCCAGTACTTC
TRBD2	TRBV3-1	14	TRBJ2-7	-	CASSPLAGESEQYF	TGTGCCAGCAGCCCTTTAGCGGGAGAGAGCGAGCAGTACTTC
TRBD2	TRBV27	14	TRBJ2-3	-	CASRLAGGRNTQYF	TGTGCCAGCAGACTAGCGGGGGGGCGGAATACGCAGTATTTT
-	TRBV7-2	15	TRBJ2-5	-	CASSPSSEGMETQYF	TGTGCCAGCAGCCCCTCGAGTGAAGGGATGGAGACCCAGTACTTC
TRBD1	TRBV27	14	TRBJ2-7	few	CASSDRQGASEQYF	TGTGCCAGCAGTGACCGGCAGGGGGCATCCGAGCAGTACTTC